Below are 24 T cell receptor beta chains sequenced from a single sample in a study of T cells in Graves' hyperthyroidism and ophthalmopathy. TCR beta CDR3 region amplification was performed from RNA transcripts. In the first-round RT-PCR of the TCR CDR3, the HTBI primer set was used. A single record per CDR3 protein comes from TCRdb applying MiXCR to the multiplex PCR reads. The data hold some 400,000 distinct CDR3 sequences, with around an eighth observed a single time. Sequenced input: blood. These receptors all come from a man aged 25 to 40 with Graves' hyperthyroidism that later progressed to Graves' ophthalmopathy.

This clonotype was found many times. The V and J genes are TRBV27 and TRBJ1-6; 11 nucleotides match TRBD1. There are 14 residues in the CDR3. CDR1 is MNHEY and CDR2 is SMNVEV in the germline V gene (reference sequence). J lost 10 bases, V lost 2 bases, and 1 base had no gene match. The CDR3 spells CASSLGTGGSPLHF. CDR3 coding DNA: TGTGCCAGCAGTTTAGGGACAGGGGGGTCACCCCTCCACTTT.

In the case of this clonotype: This may be a read error, as it is one base from a much larger clone. CDR3 loop: CASSPLGIHYNEHFF. CDR3 sequence (DNA): TGTGCCAGCAGCCCCCTGGGGATACACTACAATGAGCACTTCTTC. This rearrangement joins TRBV7-8 to TRBJ2-1; D uncertain. The CDR3 is 15 amino acids. Germline V gives CDR1 SGHVS, CDR2 FQNEAQ.

This clonotype occurred a few times. The genes are TRBV12-3 or TRBV12-4 and TRBJ1-2; a weak D match, TRBD1 (6 bases). CDR3 size: 12 residues. V shed 5 bases and J shed 8 bases, with 12 bases lying between them. The CDR3 nucleotides read TGTGCCAGCAGTCCTGGGACACCCGGCTACACCTTC. It codes for CASSPGTPGYTF.

This clonotype was seen a few times. The chain uses TRBV7-8 and TRBJ2-2, with a weak D call TRBD1 (5 bases). The CDR3 spans 16 residues. The V end was cut by 2 bases, the J end by 5 bases, with 15 bases between. Looked up from germline, CDR1 is SGHVS and CDR2 is FQNEAQ. Here the CDR3 reads CASSLFGQGFTGELFF. The CDR3 DNA reads TGTGCCAGCAGCTTATTCGGGCAGGGATTTACCGGGGAGCTGTTTTTT.

This clonotype was found a few times. The V and J genes are TRBV5-1 and TRBJ1-1, with TRBD1 matching over 10 bases. Trimming at V came to 4 bases and at J to 4 bases, leaving 7 bases not matched to a gene. Per the germline V gene, CDR1 is SGHRS and CDR2 is YFSETQ. This CDR3 contains 15 residues. CDR3 protein: CASSTGQGRSTEAFF. The CDR3, as DNA: TGCGCCAGCAGCACGGGACAGGGGAGGTCCACTGAAGCTTTCTTT.

The chain links TRBV20-1 to TRBJ2-1; D remains unclear. The germline V and J ends were trimmed by 8 bases and 3 bases, with 20 bases remaining between them. The V gene's germline CDR1 is DFQATT and CDR2 SNEGSKA (reference sequence). CDR3 length: 15 amino acids. The CDR3 spells CSSSIVVAGYNEQFF. In nucleotides, the CDR3 is TGCAGTTCCTCGATTGTGGTAGCAGGCTACAATGAGCAGTTCTTC.

There are a few counts of this clonotype. Here the CDR3 reads CATEQGSNNSPLHF. The CDR3, as DNA: TGTGCCACCGAACAGGGGTCGAATAATTCACCCCTCCACTTT. The rearrangement joins TRBV10-3 to TRBJ1-6; 7 bases are shared with TRBD1. This CDR3 spans 14 amino acids. With V trimmed by 10 bases and J by 5 bases, 8 bases remained unmatched. The germline gives CDR1 ENHRY, CDR2 SYGVKD.

This clonotype was recorded many times. CDR3 bases: TGTGCCAGCAGCCCACTAGCGGGGGCTAAAGAGACCCAGTACTTC. Encoded protein: CASSPLAGAKETQYF. The chain carries TRBV12-3 or TRBV12-4 and TRBJ2-5; 11 positions agree with TRBD2. This CDR3 contains 15 residues. J was trimmed by 3 bases and V by 6 bases; bases with no gene match: 6.

This clonotype was observed a handful of times. V and J are TRBV15 and TRBJ1-4; tentatively, D is TRBD1 (6 bases). Germline V lookup: CDR1 LNHNV, CDR2 YYDKDF (reference sequence). Between the trimmed V and J ends, which lost 5 bases and 2 bases, there was a span of 21 bases. The CDR3 runs 18 residues. CDR3 in amino acids: CATSGRSGRGLTNEKLFF. The CDR3 DNA follows: TGTGCCACCAGCGGCCGTTCGGGCAGGGGTTTGACTAATGAAAAACTGTTTTTT.

The chain combines TRBV24-1 with TRBJ2-1, with 7 bases matching TRBD1. V trimming: 0 bases; J trimming: 7 bases; junction bases outside the gene matches: 11. Germline CDR1 is KGHDR and CDR2 is SFDVKD. The CDR3 extends over 17 amino acids. CDR3 region: CATSDLATGAARNEQFF. The DNA of the CDR3 is TGTGCCACCAGTGATTTGGCAACAGGGGCCGCCAGGAATGAGCAGTTCTTC.

This clonotype has a count of ten or more. The rearrangement joins TRBV9 to TRBJ1-3; a weak D match, TRBD1 (6 bases). The CDR3 contains 17 residues. Trimming took 0 bases from V and 0 from J, leaving 13 bases between them. Germline assignment: CDR1 SGDLS and CDR2 YYNGEE. The CDR3 reads CASSVVGTSSSGNTIYF. CDR3 coding DNA: TGTGCCAGCAGCGTAGTAGGGACATCCTCCTCTGGAAACACCATATATTTT.

This clonotype has at least ten counts. This sequence joins TRBV27 and TRBJ2-5; D gene ambiguous. V gave up 7 bases and J gave up 0 bases, with 9 bases separating them. Germline lookup yields CDR1 MNHEY and CDR2 SMNVEV (reference sequence). The CDR3 has 13 residues. The CDR3 region is CASTAKYQETQYF. The CDR3 nucleotides read TGTGCCAGCACCGCCAAGTACCAAGAGACCCAGTACTTC.

The V gene is TRBV7-9, the J gene TRBJ2-6; D may be TRBD2 (5 bases). CDR3 length equals 17 residues. Germline values: CDR1 SEHNR, CDR2 FQNEAQ (reference sequence). V shed 2 bases and J shed 2 bases, with 13 bases lying between them. The CDR3 nucleotides are TGTGCCAGCAGCTTACGGGGTCCCGGGACTGGGGCCAACGTCCTGACTTTC. This codes for CASSLRGPGTGANVLTF.

This clonotype was counted many times. The genes are TRBV6-1 and TRBJ1-1; 8 nucleotides line up with TRBD1. This CDR3 region has 13 residues. Trimming removed 5 bases from V and 6 bases from J; junction bases left unmatched: 5. Per the germline V gene, CDR1 is MNHNS and CDR2 is SASEGT. CDR3 amino acids: CASSSGQGPEAFF. CDR3 sequence (DNA): TGTGCCAGCAGTTCTGGACAGGGACCTGAAGCTTTCTTT.

This clonotype was counted at least ten times. The chain couples TRBV2 to TRBJ2-5; D uncertain. The V and J ends lost 6 bases and 0 bases respectively, with 5 bases between them. The V gene's germline CDR1 is SNHLY and CDR2 FYNNEI. The CDR3 is 12 residues long. CDR3 coding DNA: TGTGCCAGCAGAGCAAACCAAGAGACCCAGTACTTC. Residues: CASRANQETQYF. The variable domain in full, completed from reference TRBV2 and TRBJ2-5, reads EPEVTQTPSHQVTQMGQEVILRCVPISNHLYFYWYRQILGQKVEFLVSFYNNEISEKSEIFDDQFSVERPDGSNFTLKIRSTKLEDSAMYFCASRANQETQYFGPGTRLLVL.

This clonotype was observed at least ten times. The chain uses TRBV15 and TRBJ2-3; D remains ambiguous. Germline V gives CDR1 LNHNV, CDR2 YYDKDF (reference sequence). Trimming removed 2 bases at V and 5 bases at J, with 5 bases between. The CDR3 loop spans 12 amino acids. The CDR3 DNA is TGTGCCACCAGCAGACCTGGAGATACGCAGTATTTT. Its protein product is CATSRPGDTQYF.

This clonotype appeared a few times. The rearrangement links TRBV6-1 to TRBJ1-3, with unresolved D. CDR1 and CDR2 from the germline V gene are MNHNS and SASEGT. The CDR3 is 16 amino acids. V gave up 7 bases and J gave up 4 bases, with 20 bases separating them. The CDR3: CASTPEGWPRGNTIYF. In nucleotides, the CDR3 is TGTGCCAGCACACCGGAAGGTTGGCCGAGGGGAAACACCATATATTTT.

This clonotype appeared many times. CDR3 DNA sequence: TGTGCCAGCAGTCCAGGGTGGCAAGAGACCCAGTACTTC. It specifies CASSPGWQETQYF. This sequence joins TRBV12-3 or TRBV12-4 and TRBJ2-5, with a tentative D call TRBD1 (5 bases). CDR3 length equals 13 residues. V gave up 5 bases and J gave up 2 bases, with 9 bases separating them.

This clonotype occurred many times. V usage is TRBV9 and J usage is TRBJ2-7; possible D gene TRBD2, 7 bases. This CDR3 has 16 amino acids. Trimming stripped 3 bases from V and 2 bases from J, with 18 bases between. Germline lookup yields CDR1 SGDLS and CDR2 YYNGEE. CDR3 bases: TGTGCCAGCAGCGAGAGGGGAGGGGGGGGGCCCTACGAGCAGTACTTC. Amino acids: CASSERGGGGPYEQYF.

A few counts support this clonotype. This chain links TRBV9 with TRBJ2-1; 9 positions match TRBD1. V trimming: 0 bases; J trimming: 7 bases; junction bases outside the gene matches: 5. Germline assignment: CDR1 SGDLS and CDR2 YYNGEE. This CDR3 spans 15 amino acids. The CDR3, as DNA: TGTGCCAGCAGCGTAGGGGGACAGGGTGTGAATGAGCAGTTCTTC. Its translation is CASSVGGQGVNEQFF.

A few counts support this clonotype. The V gene is TRBV5-4, the J gene TRBJ2-1, with D possibly being TRBD1 (6 bases). V dropped 4 bases and J dropped 5 bases, with 16 bases sitting between them. Germline CDR1 is SGHNT and CDR2 is YYREEE (reference sequence). The CDR3 has 15 amino acids. For the CDR3, the DNA is TGTGCCAGCAGCCGTTTTCAGGACAGAGACAATGAGCAGTTCTTC. The encoded protein is CASSRFQDRDNEQFF.

This clonotype has only a few counts. The rearrangement joins TRBV3-1 to TRBJ2-1, with 14 bases that match TRBD2. This CDR3 is 15 amino acids long. The V segment lost 3 bases and the J segment 7 bases; nucleotides outside the gene matches: 2. Germline CDR1 and CDR2: LGHDT and YNNKEL (reference sequence). The CDR3 here is CASSQGTSGGNEQFF. In DNA form, the CDR3 reads TGTGCCAGCAGCCAGGGGACTAGCGGGGGAAATGAGCAGTTCTTC.

This clonotype has a count of ten or more. V usage is TRBV11-3 and J usage is TRBJ1-2; 9 bases map to TRBD1. CDR3 length: 14 amino acids. Trimming at V came to 6 bases and at J to 2 bases, leaving 4 bases not matched to a gene. Germline assignment: CDR1 SGHNT and CDR2 YENEEA. The CDR3 DNA sequence: TGTGCCAGCAGACGGGACAGGGCCAACTATGGCTACACCTTC. Translating gives CASRRDRANYGYTF.

This clonotype was seen just once. The rearrangement joins TRBV5-1 to TRBJ1-2; no firm D call. The CDR3 spans 16 residues. V was trimmed by 4 bases and J by 4 bases, leaving 20 bases between them. The germline V gene has CDR1 SGHRS and CDR2 YFSETQ. As DNA, the CDR3 is TGCGCCAGCAGCCCCCACACTAAGCCTAATCTCTATGGCTACACCTTC. Protein product: CASSPHTKPNLYGYTF.